This T cell receptor (beta chain) was observed in a study of blood T cell repertoires in COVID-19. Data came from immunoSEQ multiplex PCR; TCRdb stores just in-frame clones and leaves some out. The sample consists of some 460,000 clones, 70% to 90% of them appearing once. CDR1 and CDR2 (germline): LGHNA, YSLEER. The CDR3 length is 16 residues. V lost 1 base, J lost 10 bases, and 7 bases stayed unmatched. Sequences were obtained from PBMCs or T cells enriched from blood (not recorded which). The clonotype comes from a woman under 30 with acute COVID-19. V is TRBV4-3 and J is TRBJ1-6, with TRBD1 matching over 10 bases. The CDR3 is CASSQAGGTGESPLHF. The CDR3 DNA follows: TGCGCCAGCAGCCAAGCCGGGGGGACAGGGGAATCACCCCTCCACTTT.